This TCR beta chain was recovered during a study of blood T cell repertoires in COVID-19. Enrolled through a virtual design, the participants were between roughly 18 and 95 years of age and came from about two dozen US areas. Original methodology: For nucleated cells, counts were estimated from reference gene primer amplification. Assay: immunoSEQ multiplex PCR; the TCRdb copy retains only in-frame clones and omits some. The DNA gave D and trimming, while V, J and clone size come from that table. The sample comprises 380,000 or so clones, around nine tenths of which are singletons, and 0.9% to 1% rests with the top ten. Germline V gives CDR1 SEHNR, CDR2 FQNEAQ (reference sequence). This CDR3 has 16 residues. The J segment lost 3 bases and the V segment lost 5 bases, leaving 9 bases of the junction unmatched.

Material: PBMCs or T cells enriched from blood (not recorded which). This clonotype was obtained from a woman between 25 and 40 years old with acute COVID-19. The rearrangement links TRBV7-9 to TRBJ1-2, with 10 bases aligning to TRBD1. The CDR3 DNA reads TGTGCCAGCAGCCGGTCGACAGGGGGCGGCGACTATGGCTACACCTTC. It yields the protein CASSRSTGGGDYGYTF.